This T cell receptor beta chain stems from a study of T cells after yellow fever vaccination. Turning to the study itself: Researchers used SMART-Seq v4 Ultra Low Input to prepare fractions that had low cell numbers.

General study results and limits: On re-exposure, the response was weaker but peaked faster, at day 5 versus 15.

This clonotype has only a few counts. The antigen remains undetermined. 5'RACE template switching added a universal primer site and UMIs to TCR cDNA. MiXCR, run by TCRdb on the 5' RACE reads, gives a single entry per CDR3 protein. The sample includes about 320,000 distinct CDR3 sequences, around 10% seen only once; the top ten take approximately 3%. CDR3 length equals 14 residues. Germline V lookup: CDR1 ENHRY, CDR2 SYGVKD. V dropped 8 bases and J dropped 5; count of bases not matched to a gene: 7. The material was CD4+ T cells sorted from PBMCs, obtained 45 days after the yellow fever booster vaccination. This TCR was recovered from a young man who received the YFV17D yellow fever vaccine. V is TRBV10-3 and J is TRBJ2-2; 8 bases line up with TRBD1. The CDR3 DNA reads as TGTGCCATCGCCCGGGACAGGAATACCGGGGAGCTGTTTTTT. Its translation: CAIARDRNTGELFF.